The 28 T cell receptor beta chains given below trace back to one sample, sequenced in a study of cytomegalovirus exposure and HLA in healthy donors. PCR used 60 Vbeta primers and 13 Jbeta primers. Sequencing used immunoSEQ multiplex PCR; TCRdb keeps in-frame clones, though not all of them. The profile covers some 130,000 clones, with around three quarters appearing a single time and 1% taken by the ten largest. The sequenced material came from PBMCs. The receptors were gathered from a man aged 40-49 years in good health and CMV-seronegative.

The V and J genes are TRBV5-6 and TRBJ2-1, with D possibly matching TRBD2 (5 bases). Germline CDR1 reads SGHDT; CDR2 reads YYEEEE. V was trimmed by 2 bases and J by 5 bases, leaving 14 bases between them. CDR3 length: 15 amino acids. CDR3 in DNA: TGTGCCAGCAGCTTAGGAGGCCTACTACACAATGAGCAGTTCTTC. This encodes CASSLGGLLHNEQFF.

In its sample, this clone was seen once. The rearrangement joins TRBV30 to TRBJ1-2; 7 nucleotides match TRBD1. The CDR3 is 16 amino acids. Trimming removed 3 bases from V and 1 base from J; junction bases left unmatched: 11. Per the germline V gene, CDR1 is GTSNPN and CDR2 is SVGIG (reference sequence). As DNA, the CDR3 is TGTGCCTGGAGCTGGTCTAAGACAGGGAGTAACTATGGCTACACCTTC. It yields the protein CAWSWSKTGSNYGYTF.

This chain joins TRBV28 and TRBJ1-1; the match to TRBD1 covers 7 bases. The CDR3 is 15 residues long. The V segment lost 5 bases and the J segment 4 bases; nucleotides outside the gene matches: 10. CDR1 is MDHEN, CDR2 SYDVKM, per germline. CDR3: CASSPPQGMGTEAFF. CDR3 nucleotides: TGTGCCAGCAGTCCACCACAGGGGATGGGCACTGAAGCTTTCTTT.

J is TRBJ2-3 and V is TRBV30; no clear D. The CDR3 runs 12 residues. Germline V gives CDR1 GTSNPN, CDR2 SVGIG (reference sequence). V was cut by 6 bases and J by 4 bases, with 11 bases left in between. The CDR3 nucleotides are TGTGCCTGCTCCTTTTCGGCAGATACGCAGTATTTT. Translating it yields CACSFSADTQYF.

This chain joins TRBV6-6 and TRBJ2-3; tentative D call: TRBD2 (5 bases). Per the germline V gene, CDR1 is MNHNY and CDR2 is SVGAGI (reference sequence). V shed 2 bases and J shed 6 bases, with 9 bases lying between them. This CDR3 spans 13 amino acids. CDR3 DNA: TGTGCCAGCAGTTACCTAACGGGGGATACGCAGTATTTT. Protein: CASSYLTGDTQYF.

The rearrangement uses TRBV5-1 and TRBJ2-7; the D is unclear. V dropped 2 bases and J dropped 2 bases, with 11 bases sitting between them. Germline lookup yields CDR1 SGHRS and CDR2 YFSETQ. The CDR3 spans 14 residues. The CDR3 sequence: CASSFIGLAYEQYV. CDR3 coding DNA: TGCGCCAGCAGCTTCATTGGGCTCGCCTACGAGCAGTACGTC.

Only a few counts were recorded for this clone. Other DNA sequences within the sample encode an identical CDR3. CDR3 protein: CASSLSSYNEQFF. CDR3 sequence (DNA): TGCGCCAGCAGTCTAAGCTCCTACAATGAGCAGTTCTTC. The chain has TRBV10-2 and TRBJ2-1; D gene ambiguous. CDR1 and CDR2 from the germline V gene are WSHSY and SAAADI. There are 13 residues in the CDR3. V lost 5 bases, J lost 0 bases, and 5 bases lay in between.

A few counts support this clone. The genes are TRBV6-5 and TRBJ1-4, with 7 bases that match TRBD1. Germline CDR1 MNHEY, CDR2 SVGAGI. V dropped 10 bases and J dropped 8; count of bases not matched to a gene: 13. The CDR3 totals 14 residues. The CDR3 nucleotides read TGTGCCACGCGAAGGGGGCTGAGTGGGGAAAAACTGTTTTTT. This gives the protein CATRRGLSGEKLFF.

V and J are TRBV10-3 and TRBJ2-1, with 7 nucleotides matching TRBD2. Per the germline V gene, CDR1 is ENHRY and CDR2 is SYGVKD. J was trimmed by 4 bases and V by 10 bases; bases with no gene match: 10. The CDR3 totals 14 residues. CDR3 loop: CATSSGVLYNEQFF. CDR3 sequence (DNA): TGTGCCACCAGCAGCGGGGTCCTGTACAATGAGCAGTTCTTC.

V gene TRBV13 combines with J gene TRBJ2-1, with 7 bases matching TRBD2. This CDR3 has 16 amino acids. J lost 1 base, V lost 1 base, and 4 bases had no gene match. Germline V gene sequence: CDR1 PRHDT, CDR2 FYEKMQ (reference sequence). DNA of the CDR3: TGTGCCAGCAGCTTAGAGGTGCGGGAGTCCTACAATGAGCAGTTCTTC. This codes for CASSLEVRESYNEQFF.

The chain is built from TRBV5-4 and TRBJ2-5, with 8 positions matching TRBD2. The CDR3 runs to 15 residues. The V segment lost 4 bases and the J segment 2 bases; nucleotides outside the gene matches: 7. Germline CDR1 reads SGHNT; CDR2 reads YYREEE (reference sequence). CDR3 residues: CASSRIAGLQETQYF. DNA for the CDR3: TGTGCCAGCAGCCGGATAGCGGGGCTACAAGAGACCCAGTACTTC.

V and J are TRBV4-1 and TRBJ1-5; TRBD1 might be the D (5 bases). Germline assignment: CDR1 MGHRA and CDR2 YSYEKL. V gave up 0 bases and J gave up 5 bases, with 17 bases separating them. The CDR3 contains 17 residues. CDR3 protein: CASSQDWTPGSHQPQHF. CDR3 DNA: TGCGCCAGCAGCCAAGACTGGACACCAGGATCCCATCAGCCCCAGCATTTT.

The chain carries TRBV5-1 and TRBJ2-3; D possibly corresponds to TRBD2 (5 bases). Germline V gene lookup returns CDR1 SGHRS and CDR2 YFSETQ. Trimming cost V 1 base and J 5 bases, with 8 bases left between them. This CDR3 spans 13 amino acids. The CDR3 reads CASSLYREDTQYF. The CDR3 DNA reads as TGCGCCAGCAGCTTGTACCGGGAAGATACGCAGTATTTT.

In regard to this clone: The junction and the germline gene differ at one end; a read error may be behind it. This sample includes further DNA sequences coding for the same CDR3. CDR3 nucleotide sequence: TGTGCCAGCAGCCTGGGACTGCTGAACACTGAGGCTTTCTTT. Translating gives CASSLGLLNTEAFF. J is TRBJ1-1 and V is TRBV2; D may be TRBD1 (5 bases). Germline V gene lookup returns CDR1 SNHLY and CDR2 FYNNEI. The CDR3 spans 14 residues.

V usage is TRBV9 and J usage is TRBJ1-2; tentative D call: TRBD1 (5 bases). The CDR3 is 13 residues long. Germline assignment: CDR1 SGDLS and CDR2 YYNGEE. The ends were cut back, 2 bases at V and 1 base at J, with 6 bases in the middle. The CDR3 protein is CASSVQGNYGYTF. The DNA for the CDR3 is TGTGCCAGCAGCGTCCAGGGTAACTATGGCTACACCTTC.

CDR3: CASSQDGTGDRETQYF. CDR3 sequence (DNA): TGTGCCAGCAGCCAAGATGGGACAGGGGACCGAGAGACCCAGTACTTC. This chain uses TRBV4-2 with TRBJ2-5; TRBD1 agrees at 10 bases. This CDR3 spans 16 amino acids. J gave up 4 bases and V 0 bases, and 5 bases lay outside the gene matches. The germline V gene encodes CDR1 LGHNA and CDR2 YNFKEQ.

As to this clone: The same CDR3 arises from other DNA sequences in this sample as well. Here the CDR3 reads CASSLSRPDTQYF. CDR3 DNA sequence: TGTGCCAGCAGTTTAAGCCGCCCAGATACGCAGTATTTT. The rearrangement links TRBV27 to TRBJ2-3; D unresolved. V was pared by 2 bases and J by 4 bases, with 7 bases between. Germline CDR1 MNHEY, CDR2 SMNVEV (reference sequence). The length of the CDR3 is 13 residues.

The chain uses TRBV5-4 and TRBJ2-7; 10 nucleotides line up with TRBD1. CDR3 size: 12 residues. V gave up 4 bases and J gave up 6 bases; unmatched junction bases: 1. In germline, CDR1 is SGHNT, CDR2 YYREEE (reference sequence). The CDR3 loop is CASSRDRGEQYF. DNA of the CDR3: TGTGCCAGCAGCCGGGACAGGGGCGAGCAGTACTTC.

V usage is TRBV2 and J usage is TRBJ1-3, with a weak D call TRBD1 (6 bases). Germline lookup yields CDR1 SNHLY and CDR2 FYNNEI. Trimming shortened V by 7 bases and J by 2 bases, and 12 bases separated the two germline ends. This CDR3 spans 14 amino acids. The CDR3 sequence is CASIRNRAGNTIYF. In nucleotides, the CDR3 is TGTGCCAGCATCAGGAACAGGGCTGGAAACACCATATATTTT.

Only one count was recorded for this clone. The gene calls are TRBV2 and TRBJ1-3; TRBD1 matches 9 bases. From germline, CDR1 is SNHLY and CDR2 FYNNEI. J lost 16 bases, V lost 4 bases, and 17 bases had no gene match. The CDR3 has 15 residues. In DNA form, the CDR3 reads TGTGCCAGCAGTGGGCGAGAAGGACAGGGGCTCCTCCTTTATTTT. Its translation: CASSGREGQGLLLYF.

The rearrangement uses TRBV7-8 and TRBJ2-7; possible D gene TRBD1, 5 bases. Trimming left V 6 bases short and J 5 bases short, with 17 bases between. CDR1 is SGHVS and CDR2 is FQNEAQ in the germline V gene. The CDR3 runs 14 residues. The CDR3 region is CASSWGSYVNEQYF. DNA of the CDR3: TGTGCCAGCAGTTGGGGCTCCTATGTCAACGAGCAGTACTTC.

The gene calls are TRBV5-4 and TRBJ2-3, with 7 nucleotides matching TRBD2. The CDR3 extends over 17 amino acids. Germline-derived CDR1 and CDR2 are SGHNT and YYREEE (reference sequence). The V gene end was trimmed by 0 bases and the J gene end by 5 bases; junction bases not matched to a gene: 12. CDR3 loop: CASSLAGWGGGGDTQYF. The DNA of the CDR3 is TGTGCCAGCAGCTTGGCCGGGTGGGGCGGGGGAGGAGATACGCAGTATTTT.

This sequence joins TRBV10-3 and TRBJ2-1, with D hard to call. Trimming stripped 3 bases from V and 3 bases from J, with 6 bases between. Per the germline V gene, CDR1 is ENHRY and CDR2 is SYGVKD. CDR3 size: 13 residues. CDR3 loop: CAISDRDYNEQFF. The CDR3 nucleotides are TGTGCCATCAGTGACCGCGACTACAATGAGCAGTTCTTC.

The V gene is TRBV29-1, the J gene TRBJ2-1; D is undetermined. Germline values: CDR1 SQVTM, CDR2 ANQGSEA. Deletions cut 7 bases from V and 4 bases from J, with 11 bases between. The CDR3 spans 12 residues. The chain's CDR3 is CSAGTTYNEQFF. CDR3 DNA: TGCAGCGCCGGAACTACGTACAATGAGCAGTTCTTC.

The chain joins TRBV29-1 to TRBJ2-3, with a tentative D call TRBD2 (5 bases). The CDR3 totals 13 residues. Trimming removed 6 bases at V and 0 bases at J, with 10 bases between. The germline V gene has CDR1 SQVTM and CDR2 ANQGSEA. The CDR3 loop is CSVGVSSTDTQYF. The CDR3 coding sequence is TGCAGCGTCGGGGTTTCTAGCACAGATACGCAGTATTTT.

This chain links TRBV6-4 with TRBJ1-1, with unresolved D. V gave up 6 bases and J gave up 4 bases, with 15 bases separating them. The CDR3 is 14 residues long. CDR1 and CDR2 (germline): MRHNA, SNTAGT. The CDR3 sequence is CASRVTHSSTEAFF. The DNA for the CDR3 is TGTGCCAGCAGAGTCACCCACAGTTCCACTGAAGCTTTCTTT.

The V call is TRBV28, the J call TRBJ2-1; TRBD2 matches 7 bases. This CDR3 contains 11 residues. Germline V gene data show CDR1 as MDHEN and CDR2 as SYDVKM. The CDR3 here is CAGGSNNEQFF. Written as DNA, the CDR3 is TGTGCGGGAGGGTCTAACAATGAGCAGTTCTTC.

The chain joins TRBV29-1 to TRBJ2-7, with 9 nucleotides matching TRBD1. This CDR3 comprises 13 residues. Looked up from germline, CDR1 is SQVTM and CDR2 is ANQGSEA. The DNA of the CDR3 is TGCAGGGACCGGGACAGGGACCAATACGAGCAGTACTTC. Protein product: CRDRDRDQYEQYF.